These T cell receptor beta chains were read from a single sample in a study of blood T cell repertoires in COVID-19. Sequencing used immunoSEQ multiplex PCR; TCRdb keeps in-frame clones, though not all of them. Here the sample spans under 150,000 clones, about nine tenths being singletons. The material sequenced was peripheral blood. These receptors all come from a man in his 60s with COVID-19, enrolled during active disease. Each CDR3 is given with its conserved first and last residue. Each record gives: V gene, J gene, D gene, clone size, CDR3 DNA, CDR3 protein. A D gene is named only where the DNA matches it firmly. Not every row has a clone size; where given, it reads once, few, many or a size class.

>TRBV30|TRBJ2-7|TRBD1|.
TGTGCCTGGAGTGTAGGGGGTGGGACAGGGGACGCCCCCCTCGAGCAGTACTTC
CAWSVGGGTGDAPLEQYF
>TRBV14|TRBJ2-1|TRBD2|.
TGTGCCAGCAGCCAAGACCCTCTTACTAGCGGGAGGGCCTACAATGAGCAGTTCTTC
CASSQDPLTSGRAYNEQFF
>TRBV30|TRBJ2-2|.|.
TGTGCCTGGAGTGTAAGGGGTCTTCAAACCGGGGAGCTGTTTTTT
CAWSVRGLQTGELFF
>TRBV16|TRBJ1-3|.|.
TGTGCCAGCAGCCAATACCGGGACACCTCTGGAAACACCATATATTTT
CASSQYRDTSGNTIYF
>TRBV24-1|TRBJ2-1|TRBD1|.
TGTGCCACCAGTGATTTGGGTGAGGACAGGGGCTTCAATGAGCAGTTCTTC
CATSDLGEDRGFNEQFF
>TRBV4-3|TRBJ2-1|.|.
TGCGCCAGCCCTAGAGGAGTGCGTGGCGCACAAAGCTCCTACAATGAGCAGTTCTTC
CASPRGVRGAQSSYNEQFF
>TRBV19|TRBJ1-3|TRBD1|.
TGTGCCAGTAGTTCTTCCCCGGGACAGGGGCCTCCCTCTGGAAACACCATATATTTT
CASSSSPGQGPPSGNTIYF
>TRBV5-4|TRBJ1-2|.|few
TGTGCCAGCAGCTTGACCGGGGTCATCTATGGCTACACCTTC
CASSLTGVIYGYTF
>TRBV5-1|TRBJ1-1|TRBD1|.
TGCGCCAGCATCGGACAGGAGAACACTGAAGCTTTCTTT
CASIGQENTEAFF
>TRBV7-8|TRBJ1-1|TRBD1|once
TGTGCCAGCAGCTCCCTCGCAGGGGGCGAATCTGAAGCTTTCTTT
CASSSLAGGESEAFF
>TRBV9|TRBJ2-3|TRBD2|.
TGTGCCAGCAGCGTAAGGGCGGGACTAAGGGAAAGGACAGATACGCAGTATTTT
CASSVRAGLRERTDTQYF
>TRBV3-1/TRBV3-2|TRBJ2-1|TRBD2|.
TGTGCCAGCAGCCAAGCGAGGACTAGCAATGAGCAGTTCTTC
CASSQARTSNEQFF
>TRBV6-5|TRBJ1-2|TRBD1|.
TGTGCCAGCAGGGCCGGGACAGGTATCTATGGCTACACCTTC
CASRAGTGIYGYTF
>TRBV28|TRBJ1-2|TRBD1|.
TGTGCCAGCAGTGCCGACAGGGGCCGGGTCTATGGCTACACCTTC
CASSADRGRVYGYTF
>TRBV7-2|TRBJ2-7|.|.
TGTGCCAGCAGCCACACCTGGGCAGGATCTTCCTACGAGCAGTACTTC
CASSHTWAGSSYEQYF
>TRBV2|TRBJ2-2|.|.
TGTGCCAGCAGGCAGGGATACGACACCGGGGAGCTGTTTTTT
CASRQGYDTGELFF
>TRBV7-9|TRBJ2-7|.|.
TGTGCCAGCAGCCCGCACAGGGATGGCTACGAGCAGTACTTC
CASSPHRDGYEQYF
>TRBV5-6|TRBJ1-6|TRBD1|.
TGTGCCAGCAGCGGAGGGACAGGGGTGAATTCACCCCTCCACTTT
CASSGGTGVNSPLHF
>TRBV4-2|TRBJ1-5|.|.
TGTGCCAGCAGCCAAGATTCGGTAGAGGGCGGGCAGCCCCAGCATTTT
CASSQDSVEGGQPQHF
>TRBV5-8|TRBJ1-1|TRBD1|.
TGTGCCAGCAGCTTGTTCAACAGGGGTCCTGAAGCTTTCTTT
CASSLFNRGPEAFF
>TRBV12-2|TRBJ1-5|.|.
TGTGCAAGTCGCTTAAGACAGGGTAATCAGCCCCAGCATTTT
CASRLRQGNQPQHF
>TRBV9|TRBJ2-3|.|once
TGTGCCAGCAGCGAGACTACCGGGGGAGATACGCAGTATTTT
CASSETTGGDTQYF
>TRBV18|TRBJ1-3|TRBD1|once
TGTGCCAGCTCACCGGGACAGACTGGAAACACCATATATTTT
CASSPGQTGNTIYF
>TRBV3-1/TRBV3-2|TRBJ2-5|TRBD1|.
TGTGCCAGCAGCCCCCAGACAGGGCAAGAGACCCAGTACTTC
CASSPQTGQETQYF
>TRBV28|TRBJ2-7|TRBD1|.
TGTGCCAGCAGTTTGCCAGGGGGCTACGAGCAGTACTTC
CASSLPGGYEQYF
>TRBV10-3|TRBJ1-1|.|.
TGTGCCATCAGAGGGGGCACTGAAGCTTTCTTT
CAIRGGTEAFF
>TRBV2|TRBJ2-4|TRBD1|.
TGTGCCAGCAACATAGACAGGGGTGGAAACATTCAGTACTTC
CASNIDRGGNIQYF
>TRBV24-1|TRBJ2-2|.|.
TGTGCCACCAGTGAAATAACAGGCGGGGAGCTGTTTTTT
CATSEITGGELFF
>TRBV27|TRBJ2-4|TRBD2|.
TGTGCCAGCAAGGAGCGGGAGTCGGGAAACATTCAGTACTTC
CASKERESGNIQYF
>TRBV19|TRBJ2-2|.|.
TGTGCCAGTAGTGAACTAGCCCCGAACACCGGGGAGCTGTTTTTT
CASSELAPNTGELFF
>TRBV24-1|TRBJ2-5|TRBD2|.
TGTGCCACCAGTGATGCGGGAGGGCGAGAGACCCAGTACTTC
CATSDAGGRETQYF
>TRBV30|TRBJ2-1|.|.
TGTGCCTGGAGCGGGGTCTACAATGAGCAGTTCTTC
CAWSGVYNEQFF
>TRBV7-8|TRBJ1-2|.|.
TGTGCCAGCCGGGGGTGGTCTAACTATGGCTACACCTTC
CASRGWSNYGYTF
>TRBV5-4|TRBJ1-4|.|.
TGTGCCAGCAGCTCCCCGACTAATGAAAAACTGTTTTTT
CASSSPTNEKLFF
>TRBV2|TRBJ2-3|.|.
TGTGCCAGCAGACTTGACAGGAAGGATACGCAGTATTTT
CASRLDRKDTQYF
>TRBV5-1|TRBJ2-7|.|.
TGCGCCAGCAGCTTGGCAGCAGGCCGCCTCTACGAGCAGTACTTC
CASSLAAGRLYEQYF
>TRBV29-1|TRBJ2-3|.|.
TGCAGCGTTGAAGATGGTAGCGGCGCAGATACGCAGTATTTT
CSVEDGSGADTQYF
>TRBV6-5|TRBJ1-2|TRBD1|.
TGTGCCAGCAGGCCTACAGGGGGCTATGGCTACACCTTC
CASRPTGGYGYTF
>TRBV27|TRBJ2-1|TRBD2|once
TGTGCCAGCAAGACTGGCTGGCTAGCGGGAGACCAGTCCCACAATGAGCAGTTCTTC
CASKTGWLAGDQSHNEQFF
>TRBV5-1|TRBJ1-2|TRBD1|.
TGCGCCAGCAGCGGTCCGGGACAGGGGAAAGGTCGCTACACCTTC
CASSGPGQGKGRYTF
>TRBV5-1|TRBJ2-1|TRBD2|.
TGCGCCAGCAAGCGGGGGACTAGCGGGAGGGCACCCTACAATGAGCAGTTCTTC
CASKRGTSGRAPYNEQFF
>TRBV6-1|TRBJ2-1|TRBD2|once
TGTGCCAGCAGTGAAGGGAGCGGGAGCTACAATGAGCAGTTCTTC
CASSEGSGSYNEQFF
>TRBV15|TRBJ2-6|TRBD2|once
TGTGCCACCAGCACAGCGGGAGTTAGAGCTGGGGCCAACGTCCTGACTTTC
CATSTAGVRAGANVLTF
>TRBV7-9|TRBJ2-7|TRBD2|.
TGTGCCAGCAGCCAAACTAGCGGGCAGTCCTACGAGCAGTACTTC
CASSQTSGQSYEQYF
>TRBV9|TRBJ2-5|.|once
TGTGCCAGCAGCCGAACCGAGGAGACCCAGTACTTC
CASSRTEETQYF
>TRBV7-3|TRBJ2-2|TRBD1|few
TGTGCCAGCAGCCCCGCGCCCCATGACAGGGGGGACACCGGGGAGCTGTTTTTT
CASSPAPHDRGDTGELFF
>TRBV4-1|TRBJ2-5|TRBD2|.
TGCGCCAGCAGCCAAGATGAAGCAAGTGCGGGAGTGGGAGAGACCCAGTACTTC
CASSQDEASAGVGETQYF
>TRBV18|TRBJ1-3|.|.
TGTGCCAGCTCACCAAGGGGCCTGAGGAACACCATATATTTT
CASSPRGLRNTIYF
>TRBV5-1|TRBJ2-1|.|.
TGCGCCAGCAGCTCCGACTATCCGGCCAATGAGCAGTTCTTC
CASSSDYPANEQFF